These 25 T cell receptor beta chains were all obtained from the same sample, sequenced in a study of T-cell reconstitution after alpha-beta-depleted transplantation in children. Construction of the TCRbeta library involved unique molecular identifiers. From the PCR reads, TCRdb called clonotypes with MiXCR, one entry per CDR3 protein. The repertoire holds 100,000 to 150,000 distinct CDR3 sequences, roughly 24% seen once, with more than 9% in the top ten. Sequenced here: PBMCs, mostly from graft donor cells, sampled 180 days after TCRalphabeta/CD19-depleted stem cell transplant. The receptors originated from a male patient aged 2-9 years who had a stem cell transplant for chronic granulomatous disease, so the T cells may come from the graft donor.

V and J are TRBV7-2 and TRBJ1-4, with 8 nucleotides matching TRBD1. V trimming: 5 bases; J trimming: 5 bases; junction bases outside the gene matches: 7. This CDR3 region has 15 residues. CDR1 is SGHTA and CDR2 is FQGNSA in the germline V gene. CDR3: CASSNGQGVNEKLFF. The CDR3 coding sequence is TGTGCCAGCAGCAACGGACAGGGCGTAAATGAAAAACTGTTTTTT.

V and J are TRBV5-1 and TRBJ1-1, with 8 bases fitting TRBD1. Trimming cost V 5 bases and J 8 bases; bases outside gene matches: 14. The CDR3 is made up of 15 amino acids. Per germline, CDR1 SGHRS and CDR2 YFSETQ. In nucleotides, the CDR3 is TGCGCCAGCAGAACATCCGGGACAGGCCAGGGAGAAGCTTTCTTT. Translating gives CASRTSGTGQGEAFF.

The table lists this clonotype with many counts. The rearrangement joins TRBV12-3 or TRBV12-4 to TRBJ2-1, with 12 bases aligning to TRBD1. With V trimmed by 5 bases and J by 7 bases, 3 bases remained unmatched. This CDR3 has 14 residues. The CDR3 spells CASSPGQGANEQFF. In nucleotides, the CDR3 is TGTGCCAGCAGTCCGGGACAGGGGGCTAATGAGCAGTTCTTC.

This clonotype turned up a few times. The chain employs TRBV12-3 or TRBV12-4 and TRBJ1-5; the match to TRBD1 covers 7 bases. V trimming: 4 bases; J trimming: 6 bases; junction bases outside the gene matches: 12. CDR3 length: 16 amino acids. The CDR3: CASSSLNRGAGQPQHF. CDR3 bases: TGTGCCAGCAGTTCCTTGAACAGGGGCGCCGGTCAGCCCCAGCATTTT.

This clonotype has only a few counts. The J gene is TRBJ2-6, the V gene TRBV29-1, with TRBD1 identical over 9 bases. Germline V gives CDR1 SQVTM, CDR2 ANQGSEA. The CDR3 runs to 14 residues. The V gene end was trimmed by 6 bases and the J gene end by 3 bases; junction bases not matched to a gene: 3. CDR3 in amino acids: CSVTGGFGANVLTF. CDR3 bases: TGCAGCGTAACAGGGGGCTTTGGGGCCAACGTCCTGACTTTC.

This clonotype showed up many times. V gene TRBV7-2 combines with J gene TRBJ1-2; TRBD1 aligns across 10 bases. With V trimmed by 1 base and J by 8 bases, 7 bases remained unmatched. This CDR3 comprises 15 residues. The V gene's germline CDR1 is SGHTA and CDR2 FQGNSA. This chain's CDR3 is CASSLGDRGVGGYTF. CDR3 nucleotides: TGTGCCAGCAGCTTAGGGGACAGGGGCGTTGGCGGCTACACCTTC.

This clonotype has more than one count but fewer than ten. The chain employs TRBV6-5 and TRBJ1-6, with D unresolved. CDR3 length equals 15 residues. The germline V gene encodes CDR1 MNHEY and CDR2 SVGAGI. Trimming pared 2 bases from V and 0 bases from J, leaving 5 bases between. The CDR3 is CASSYMSSYNSPLHF. For the CDR3, the DNA is TGTGCCAGCAGTTACATGAGCTCCTATAATTCACCCCTCCACTTT.

The CDR3 nucleotides read TGCAGCGCCAAGACTAGCGGGGTTCCCACAGATACGCAGTATTTT. Translating gives CSAKTSGVPTDTQYF. This sequence joins TRBV29-1 and TRBJ2-3; 11 bases line up with TRBD2. The CDR3 covers 15 residues. The germline gives CDR1 SQVTM, CDR2 ANQGSEA. With V trimmed by 7 bases and J by 2 bases, 8 bases remained unmatched.

In its sample, this clonotype was seen many times. The gene calls are TRBV20-1 and TRBJ1-1, with 9 bases matching TRBD1. The CDR3 is 13 amino acids. The germline gives CDR1 DFQATT, CDR2 SNEGSKA (reference sequence). The trim removed 6 bases at V and 1 base at J, leaving 3 bases unmatched. CDR3 nucleotide sequence: TGCAGTGCCCCGGGACAGGGGAACACTGAAGCTTTCTTT. Translation: CSAPGQGNTEAFF.

To note about this clonotype: This could be a read error, since a much larger clone is one nucleotide away. CDR3 region: CSARHTRRNEQFF. The CDR3 coding sequence is TGCAGTGCTAGACATACCCGGAGAAATGAGCAGTTCTTC. The J gene is TRBJ2-1, the V gene TRBV20-1; no clear D gene. Trimming left V 2 bases short and J 7 bases short, with 12 bases between. This CDR3 spans 13 amino acids. The germline V gene has CDR1 DFQATT and CDR2 SNEGSKA (reference sequence).

This clonotype was counted at least ten times. The J gene is TRBJ2-1, the V gene TRBV7-8, with D perhaps TRBD1 (5 bases). In germline, CDR1 is SGHVS, CDR2 FQNEAQ. The CDR3 extends over 14 amino acids. Between the trimmed V and J ends, which lost 5 bases and 7 bases, there was a span of 15 bases. The CDR3, as DNA: TGTGCCAGCAGCCCAAAATGGGGCTCAAATGAGCAGTTCTTC. Protein sequence: CASSPKWGSNEQFF. Variable domain in full (rest from reference TRBV7-8 and TRBJ2-1): GAGVSQSPRYKVAKRGQDVALRCDPISGHVSLFWYQQALGQGPEFLTYFQNEAQLDKSGLPSDRFFAERPEGSVSTLKIQRTQQEDSAVYLCASSPKWGSNEQFFGPGTRLTVL.

This clonotype was seen many times. CDR3 sequence: CASSLIPSGGTDTQYF. CDR3 sequence (DNA): TGTGCCAGCAGCTTAATTCCTAGCGGGGGCACAGATACGCAGTATTTT. The chain recombines TRBV7-3 with TRBJ2-3, with 9 bases lining up with TRBD2. With V trimmed by 1 base and J by 1 base, 3 bases remained unmatched. CDR3 size: 16 residues. Germline values: CDR1 SGHTA, CDR2 FQGTGA. The entire variable domain, with the rest obtained from reference TRBV7-3 and TRBJ2-3, is as follows: GAGVSQTPSNKVTEKGKYVELRCDPISGHTALYWYRQSLGQGPEFLIYFQGTGAADDSGLPNDRFFAVRPEGSVSTLKIQRTERGDSAVYLCASSLIPSGGTDTQYFGPGTRLTVL.

At least ten counts were recorded for this clonotype. This sequence joins TRBV6-2 or TRBV6-3 and TRBJ1-6, with 7 positions matching TRBD1. J lost 7 bases, V lost 2 bases, and 2 bases had no gene match. The germline CDR1 and CDR2 sequences are MNHEY and SVGEGT. The CDR3 spans 14 residues. This chain's CDR3 is CASSYDRANSPLHF. The CDR3 DNA reads as TGTGCCAGCAGTTACGACAGGGCGAATTCACCCCTCCACTTT.

This clonotype was seen ten or more times. The J gene is TRBJ2-1, the V gene TRBV3-1; weak D call: TRBD2 (7 bases). Germline loops: CDR1 LGHDT, CDR2 YNNKEL (reference sequence). There are 15 residues in the CDR3. V lost 6 bases and J lost 6, with 18 bases in between. The CDR3 region has the DNA TGTGCCAGCAGGGGAGGGGGAAAGGCCCGCAATGAGCAGTTCTTC. Translation gives CASRGGGKARNEQFF.

This clonotype was recorded only once. Here the CDR3 reads CASSQGWDSRQFF. The CDR3 DNA follows: TGTGCCAGCAGCCAAGGGTGGGACTCGCGGCAGTTCTTC. The chain carries TRBV4-2 and TRBJ2-1, with D possibly TRBD2 on 6 matching bases. Germline V gene data show CDR1 as LGHNA and CDR2 as YNFKEQ. This CDR3 has 13 residues. Deletions cut 1 base from V and 12 bases from J, with 13 bases between.

This clonotype has just a few counts. The gene calls are TRBV5-5 and TRBJ2-7; D ambiguous. This CDR3 is 11 amino acids long. V dropped 8 bases and J dropped 0 bases, with 6 bases sitting between them. From germline, CDR1 is SGHKS and CDR2 YYEKEE (reference sequence). CDR3 DNA sequence: TGTGCCAGTGAAGGCTCCTACGAGCAGTACTTC. It encodes CASEGSYEQYF. The full variable domain, its missing parts supplied by reference TRBV5-5 and TRBJ2-7, is DAGVTQSPTHLIKTRGQQVTLRCSPISGHKSVSWYQQVLGQGPQFIFQYYEKEERGRGNFPDRFSARQFPNYSSELNVNALLLGDSALYLCASEGSYEQYFGPGTRLTVT.

Ten or more counts support this clonotype. The chain has TRBV5-1 and TRBJ1-5, with D perhaps matching TRBD1 (5 bases). CDR3 length: 15 amino acids. CDR1 SGHRS and CDR2 YFSETQ come from the germline V gene. Between the trimmed V and J ends, which lost 4 bases and 6 bases, there was a span of 17 bases. The CDR3 DNA sequence: TGCGCCAGCAGCAATACAGGTTTACCGGGTCAGCCCCAGCATTTT. This gives the protein CASSNTGLPGQPQHF.

This chain links TRBV7-9 with TRBJ1-1; D is unclear. V was cut by 5 bases and J by 4 bases, with 20 bases left in between. Per the germline V gene, CDR1 is SEHNR and CDR2 is FQNEAQ (reference sequence). The CDR3 runs 16 residues. CDR3 coding DNA: TGTGCCAGCAGCCGGCCTGAAGGGCGTCCCTCCACTGAAGCTTTCTTT. This sequence encodes CASSRPEGRPSTEAFF.

This clonotype was counted ten times or more. The CDR3 protein is CASNERGTTDTQYF. In DNA form, the CDR3 reads TGTGCCAGCAATGAGCGGGGGACCACAGATACGCAGTATTTT. The gene calls are TRBV12-3 or TRBV12-4 and TRBJ2-3; 8 bases are a match to TRBD2. The CDR3 is 14 amino acids. The ends lost 7 bases at V and 2 bases at J; junction bases unmatched: 5.

This clonotype was counted many times. This chain links TRBV20-1 with TRBJ1-6; 7 nucleotides align to TRBD1. The V and J ends lost 6 bases and 10 bases, in that order; junction bases with no gene match: 15. The CDR3 sequence is 15 residues long. Germline CDR1 and CDR2: DFQATT and SNEGSKA (reference sequence). CDR3 protein: CSATRAGQFGSPLHF. In DNA form, the CDR3 reads TGCAGTGCCACACGGGCGGGACAGTTTGGATCACCCCTCCACTTT.

The chain carries TRBV10-2 and TRBJ2-5; tentatively, D is TRBD1 (6 bases). This CDR3 is built from 12 residues. Trimming pared 6 bases from V and 4 bases from J, leaving 9 bases between. From germline, CDR1 is WSHSY and CDR2 SAAADI. The CDR3 nucleotides read TGCGCCAGCAGACAGGGTGGAGAGACCCAGTACTTC. It translates to CASRQGGETQYF.

This clonotype appeared a single time. Just one base apart from a much larger clone, this may be a read error. This CDR3 is missing its conserved last phenylalanine or tryptophan, likely due to a read error. V is TRBV20-1 and J is TRBJ2-7; D not certain. The CDR3 extends over 12 amino acids. V was cut by 1 base and J by 4 bases, with 8 bases left in between. The germline V gene encodes CDR1 DFQATT and CDR2 SNEGSKA (reference sequence). CDR3 bases: TGCAGTGCTAGAGGACAATCTTACGAGCAGTACTCC. It yields the protein CSARGQSYEQYS.

This clonotype was counted at least ten times. The chain uses TRBV28 and TRBJ2-4; D is unclear. The CDR3 consists of 17 residues. Germline V gene sequence: CDR1 MDHEN, CDR2 SYDVKM. The V gene lost 5 bases and the J gene lost 2 bases, with 19 bases spanning the gap. The CDR3, as DNA: TGTGCCAGCAGTCTCCGAAGGGAATCCGGAACCAAAAACATTCAGTACTTC. Its protein is CASSLRRESGTKNIQYF.

This clonotype showed up many times. The chain has TRBV6-5 and TRBJ2-2; TRBD2 agrees at 12 bases. With 6 bases clipped from V and 3 bases from J, the junction kept 5 bases outside the gene matches. The germline CDR1 and CDR2 sequences are MNHEY and SVGAGI. The CDR3 has 16 residues. The CDR3 loop reads CASRGGTSGYTGELFF. DNA for the CDR3: TGTGCCAGCAGGGGGGGGACTAGCGGGTACACCGGGGAGCTGTTTTTT.

The table lists this clonotype with a few counts. The chain carries TRBV7-2 and TRBJ2-5; a weak D match, TRBD1 (6 bases). Germline V gene sequence: CDR1 SGHTA, CDR2 FQGNSA. V lost 3 bases to trimming and J lost 5 bases, with 13 bases between them. This CDR3 is built from 14 residues. The CDR3 coding sequence is TGTGCCAGCAGCTTGGCAGGGGCGAGGGAGACCCAGTACTTC. Translating it yields CASSLAGARETQYF.